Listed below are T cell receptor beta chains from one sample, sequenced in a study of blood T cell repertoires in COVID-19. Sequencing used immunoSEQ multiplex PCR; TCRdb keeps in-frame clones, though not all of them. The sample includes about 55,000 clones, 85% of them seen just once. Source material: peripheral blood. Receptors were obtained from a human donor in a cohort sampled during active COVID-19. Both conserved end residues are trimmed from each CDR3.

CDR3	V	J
ASSPSGLAGGYVTQY	TRBV7-9	TRBJ2-3
ASSPQTGLGYT	TRBV7-2	TRBJ1-2
ASSISDRARQPQH	TRBV19	TRBJ1-5
ASSDRQGNYNSPLH	TRBV9	TRBJ1-6
ASGLPFSGTGGYEQY	TRBV12-5	TRBJ2-7
ASSLDRSRLNEQF	TRBV7-3	TRBJ2-1
SVRQGLYGYT	TRBV29-1	TRBJ1-2
ASRATGYRTEAF	TRBV6-5	TRBJ1-1
ASSYSGTENQPQH	TRBV6-5	TRBJ1-5
AWLPYRAGANVLT	TRBV30	TRBJ2-6
ASSSRDRPTDTQY	TRBV5-5	TRBJ2-3